This TCR beta chain was identified in a study of cytomegalovirus exposure and HLA in healthy donors. The PCR made use of 60 Vbeta and 13 Jbeta primers. Produced via immunoSEQ multiplex PCR; TCRdb's table is partial and in-frame only. The top ten hold under 7.5% of the sample, which has approximately 120,000 clones, approximately 85% seen once. V lost 6 bases, J lost 3 bases, and 12 bases lay in between. Germline values: CDR1 MDHEN, CDR2 SYDVKM. The CDR3 is 13 amino acids. The sequencing sample was made of PBMCs. This chain connects TRBV28 to TRBJ2-7; the D gene is possibly TRBD1 (6 bases). The clonotype was recovered from a woman in her thirties in good health and CMV-seropositive. Here the CDR3 DNA reads TGTGCCAGCAGCACCGGGACAATCTACGAGCAGTACTTC. Protein sequence: CASSTGTIYEQYF.